This T cell receptor beta chain was recorded in a study of glioma-infiltrating T cells after dendritic cell vaccination. Study overall: Patients received autologous tumor lysate-pulsed dendritic cell vaccination between the early 2000s and the early 2010s. Dendritic cells derived from monocytes and pulsed with autologous tumor lysate formed the vaccine. General observations from the study: Estimated pretreatment TIL content predicted outcome after dendritic cell vaccination.

Of note for this clone: Its target is not known.

V was clipped by 6 bases and J by 1 base, with 18 bases between them. The CDR3 consists of 16 residues. Germline V gene data show CDR1 as KGHSH and CDR2 as LQKENI. Primers: 60 V beta forward and 13 J beta reverse. Produced via immunoSEQ multiplex PCR; TCRdb's table is partial and in-frame only. The sample carries about 64,000 clones, 82% recorded once. V usage is TRBV18 and J usage is TRBJ2-5; the D is unclear. The TCR comes from a human donor with glioblastoma. Sequences were derived from blood, sampled before dendritic cell vaccination. The CDR3 bases are TGTGCCAGCTCTCCTGGCCTGTTGGTCCCCCAAGAGACCCAGTACTTC. It encodes CASSPGLLVPQETQYF.